The rows below give T cell receptor beta chains drawn from one sample of a study of spatial heterogeneity in lung cancer. Using its own MiXCR run on the 5' RACE reads, TCRdb lists one record per CDR3 protein. This table has some 120,000 distinct CDR3 sequences, 12% appearing once. This specimen was PBMCs, taken at follow-up. The receptors here all came from a male donor with early-stage non-small cell lung cancer. The CDR3 runs from the conserved cysteine through the conserved F or W. A D gene is named only where the DNA matches it firmly. The size entry is marked missing in some rows and otherwise reads once, few, many or a size class.

>TRBJ2-7|NA|TRBV18|few
CASSPGRDEQYF
TGTGCCAGCTCACCAGGGCGGGACGAGCAGTACTTC
>TRBJ2-3|NA|TRBV5-1|few
CASNQPGVDTQYF
TGCGCCAGCAACCAGCCGGGGGTAGATACGCAGTATTTT
>TRBJ2-1|NA|TRBV20-1|NA
CSARRGGRSSYNEQFF
TGCAGTGCTAGGCGGGGCGGCCGCAGCTCCTACAATGAGCAGTTCTTC
>TRBJ2-1|NA|TRBV7-3|few
CASSPYSADEQFF
TGTGCCAGCAGCCCATATTCAGCGGATGAGCAGTTCTTC
>TRBJ1-6|NA|TRBV27|many
CASSLGPDNSPLHF
TGTGCCAGCAGTTTAGGGCCGGATAATTCACCCCTCCACTTT
>TRBJ2-5|NA|TRBV5-1|NA
CASSLSGQQFQETQYF
TGCGCCAGCAGCTTGTCGGGCCAGCAGTTTCAAGAGACCCAGTACTTC
>TRBJ2-5|NA|TRBV5-1|many
CASSLTGRQETQYF
TGCGCCAGCAGCCTGACAGGACGTCAAGAGACCCAGTACTTC
>TRBJ1-2|NA|TRBV12-3/TRBV12-4|few
CASSPGAPGYTF
TGTGCCAGCAGTCCCGGGGCCCCGGGCTACACCTTC
>TRBJ2-7|NA|TRBV9|few
CASSPPVGSYEQYF
TGTGCCAGCAGCCCCCCCGTGGGCTCCTACGAGCAGTACTTC
>TRBJ2-1|TRBD2|TRBV7-3|many
CASSVSGGTYNEQFF
TGTGCCAGCAGCGTTAGCGGGGGGACCTACAATGAGCAGTTCTTC
>TRBJ2-3|NA|TRBV20-1|NA
CSAGGGGADTQYF
TGCAGTGCCGGAGGGGGCGGTGCAGATACGCAGTATTTT
>TRBJ2-3|TRBD2|TRBV4-1|NA
CASSPSFGLAGGTDTQYF
TGCGCCAGCAGCCCTTCTTTTGGACTAGCGGGGGGCACAGATACGCAGTATTTT
>TRBJ2-7|TRBD2|TRBV20-1|NA
CSALGSGASYEQYF
TGCAGTGCCTTGGGTAGCGGGGCCTCCTACGAGCAGTACTTC
>TRBJ2-7|NA|TRBV7-9|few
CASSSRDGSSYEQYF
TGTGCCAGCAGCTCCCGGGACGGGAGCTCCTACGAGCAGTACTTC
>TRBJ1-1|NA|TRBV11-1|few
CASSSGLANTEAFF
TGTGCCAGCAGCTCGGGACTCGCGAACACTGAAGCTTTCTTT
>TRBJ1-1|NA|TRBV2|NA
CASRVSLTEAFF
TGTGCCAGCAGAGTCAGCCTTACTGAAGCTTTCTTT
>TRBJ2-3|NA|TRBV6-5|NA
CASSSLMGGPSTDTQYF
TGTGCCAGCAGCTCCCTGATGGGGGGGCCAAGCACAGATACGCAGTATTTT
>TRBJ2-7|NA|TRBV20-1|few
CSANRDTTYEQYF
TGCAGTGCCAACCGGGACACCACCTACGAGCAGTACTTC
>TRBJ2-1|NA|TRBV12-3/TRBV12-4|few
CASIARSPGNEQFF
TGTGCCAGCATCGCCAGGTCTCCAGGGAATGAGCAGTTCTTC
>TRBJ2-7|NA|TRBV10-3|few
CAISESSYEQYF
TGTGCCATCAGTGAGTCCTCCTACGAGCAGTACTTC
>TRBJ2-3|NA|TRBV12-3/TRBV12-4|many
CASFLGSPTDTQYF
TGTGCCAGCTTCCTAGGAAGTCCCACAGATACGCAGTATTTT
>TRBJ1-1|NA|TRBV9|many
CASRKTGSENTEAFF
TGTGCCAGCAGGAAGACGGGGAGCGAGAACACTGAAGCTTTCTTT